A single sample is the source of the 32 T cell receptor beta chains below, sequenced in a study of blood T cell repertoires in COVID-19. Profiled with immunoSEQ multiplex PCR; TCRdb holds only in-frame clones, not every one. The repertoire includes some 50,000 clones, over 75% of them detected once, and about 3.5% sits in the top ten. Sequenced sample: peripheral blood. The receptors come from a human donor in a cohort sampled during active COVID-19.

There are a few counts of this clone. The V and J genes are TRBV7-9 and TRBJ2-7, with D possibly matching TRBD1 (6 bases). CDR3 length equals 14 residues. V dropped 3 bases and J dropped 3 bases, with 12 bases sitting between them. Germline V CDR1 and CDR2: SEHNR, FQNEAQ (reference sequence). The CDR3 DNA reads TGTGCCAGCAGCTTTCCAGGGGACCACTACGAGCAGTACTTC. This sequence encodes CASSFPGDHYEQYF.

The chain links TRBV9 to TRBJ1-5, with D perhaps matching TRBD1 (5 bases). V lost 3 bases to trimming and J lost 7 bases, with 14 bases between them. This CDR3 is built from 14 residues. CDR1 is SGDLS and CDR2 is YYNGEE in the germline V gene. The CDR3 region has the DNA TGTGCCAGCAGCGAGGCGGGGGGGGGACAGCCCCAGCATTTT. It is translated as CASSEAGGGQPQHF. Full variable domain (rest looked up from reference TRBV9 and TRBJ1-5): DSGVTQTPKHLITATGQRVTLRCSPRSGDLSVYWYQQSLDQGLQFLIQYYNGEERAKGNILERFSAQQFPDLHSELNLSSLELGDSALYFCASSEAGGGQPQHFGDGTRLSIL.

The CDR3 region is CASSRTGYTEAFF. The DNA for the CDR3 is TGTGCCAGCAGCCGAACAGGATACACTGAAGCTTTCTTT. The V call is TRBV3-1 (or the pseudogene TRBV3-2), the J call TRBJ1-1; possibly TRBD1 for D (5 bases). CDR3 length: 13 amino acids. Germline-derived CDR1 and CDR2 are LGHDT and YNNKEL (reference sequence). V was trimmed by 4 bases and J by 3 bases, leaving 9 bases between them.

The chain joins TRBV5-1 to TRBJ1-1; D is undetermined. The CDR3 runs 13 residues. From germline, CDR1 is SGHRS and CDR2 YFSETQ. The V gene lost 1 base and the J gene lost 6 bases, with 10 bases spanning the gap. The CDR3 loop reads CASSLIGSSEAFF. The CDR3, as DNA: TGCGCCAGCAGCTTGATTGGGAGCTCTGAAGCTTTCTTT.

V usage is TRBV18 and J usage is TRBJ2-2, with D perhaps matching TRBD1 (7 bases). V was cut by 4 bases and J by 4 bases, with 16 bases left in between. The CDR3 length is 16 residues. The germline V gene encodes CDR1 KGHSH and CDR2 LQKENI. CDR3 region: CASSLSAQGGTGELFF. Written as DNA, the CDR3 is TGTGCCAGCTCACTCTCAGCGCAGGGGGGCACCGGGGAGCTGTTTTTT.

The chain links TRBV4-3 to TRBJ2-5; 9 positions agree with TRBD2. Germline V CDR1 and CDR2: LGHNA, YSLEER. The CDR3 contains 17 residues. Trimming took 0 bases from V and 6 from J; bases not matched to a gene: 11. The CDR3, as DNA: TGCGCCAGCAGCCAAGATCACGCAGCGGGGGGCAGAAAGACCCAGTACTTC. As protein: CASSQDHAAGGRKTQYF.

The rearrangement uses TRBV5-6 and TRBJ2-7; 9 bases are a match to TRBD2. The CDR3 sequence is 15 residues long. The V gene end was trimmed by 2 bases and the J gene end by 2 bases; junction bases not matched to a gene: 5. Looked up from germline, CDR1 is SGHDT and CDR2 is YYEEEE. CDR3 protein: CASSLPGLATYEQYF. In DNA form, the CDR3 reads TGTGCCAGCAGCTTACCGGGACTAGCTACCTACGAGCAGTACTTC. The complete variable domain, with remaining parts taken from reference TRBV5-6 and TRBJ2-7, reads DAGVTQSPTHLIKTRGQQVTLRCSPKSGHDTVSWYQQALGQGPQFIFQYYEEEERQRGNFPDRFSGHQFPNYSSELNVNALLLGDSALYLCASSLPGLATYEQYFGPGTRLTVT.

The J gene is TRBJ1-1, the V gene TRBV7-9; TRBD1 matches at 8 bases. The germline CDR1 and CDR2 sequences are SEHNR and FQNEAQ (reference sequence). There are 15 residues in the CDR3. Germline trimming cut 5 bases from V and 5 bases from J; bases unmatched to any gene: 10. In DNA, the CDR3 is TGTGCCAGCAGCCTCACAGCAGGGGGCAAAACTGAAGCTTTCTTT. Its translation is CASSLTAGGKTEAFF.

V usage is TRBV10-3 and J usage is TRBJ2-7; 10 positions match TRBD2. The CDR3 covers 14 residues. Germline trimming cut 5 bases from V and 4 bases from J; bases unmatched to any gene: 5. Germline values: CDR1 ENHRY, CDR2 SYGVKD. The CDR3 spells CAISKKAGGYEQYF. The CDR3 DNA reads TGTGCCATCAGTAAAAAAGCGGGAGGGTACGAGCAGTACTTC.

This chain joins TRBV2 and TRBJ2-1, with D perhaps matching TRBD2 (5 bases). The CDR3 totals 14 residues. The ends were cut back, 3 bases at V and 2 bases at J, with 8 bases in the middle. CDR1 is SNHLY, CDR2 FYNNEI, per germline. Here the CDR3 reads CASSEGATYNEQFF. CDR3 sequence (DNA): TGTGCCAGCAGTGAGGGAGCGACCTACAATGAGCAGTTCTTC.

This clone has just a few counts. The genes are TRBV15 and TRBJ1-2; D uncertain. The CDR3 consists of 13 residues. The germline V and J ends were trimmed by 0 bases and 5 bases, with 7 bases remaining between them. Per the germline V gene, CDR1 is LNHNV and CDR2 is YYDKDF (reference sequence). The CDR3 here is CATSRDLRYGYTF. The CDR3 DNA reads as TGTGCCACCAGCAGAGATCTACGTTATGGCTACACCTTC.

This chain uses TRBV11-2 with TRBJ2-6; D is unresolved. The CDR3 has 20 amino acids. Trimming cost V 0 bases and J 1 base, with 19 bases left between them. Germline loops: CDR1 SGHAT, CDR2 FQNNGV. CDR3 sequence (DNA): TGTGCCAGCAGCTTAGAGGCAAGACGGGTACAAAGTTCTGGGGCCAACGTCCTGACTTTC. This encodes CASSLEARRVQSSGANVLTF.

This sequence joins TRBV19 and TRBJ2-2; 12 bases match TRBD2. Per germline, CDR1 LNHDA and CDR2 SQIVND (reference sequence). The J segment lost 8 bases and the V segment lost 3 bases, leaving 7 bases of the junction unmatched. The CDR3 covers 16 residues. In DNA form, the CDR3 reads TGTGCCAGTAGTATCTGGCTAGCGGGGGGGAAGGGGGAGCTGTTTTTT. This codes for CASSIWLAGGKGELFF.

The CDR3 loop is CASSLVGSGELFF. In DNA form, the CDR3 reads TGTGCCAGCAGCCTAGTCGGGAGCGGGGAGCTGTTTTTT. V gene TRBV11-3 combines with J gene TRBJ2-2, with D perhaps TRBD2 (6 bases). Per germline, CDR1 SGHNT and CDR2 YENEEA. The CDR3 is 13 amino acids. V dropped 5 bases and J dropped 7 bases, with 11 bases sitting between them.

This clone has only a few counts. The rearrangement links TRBV6-5 to TRBJ1-1; D ambiguous. Germline values: CDR1 MNHEY, CDR2 SVGAGI. Trimming left V 4 bases short and J 7 bases short, with 13 bases between. The CDR3 covers 13 residues. CDR3 sequence: CASSSDGEGEAFF. As DNA, the CDR3 is TGTGCCAGCAGTTCCGATGGGGAGGGTGAAGCTTTCTTT.

This CDR3 reads CASSLQDQPQHF. The DNA of the CDR3 is TGTGCCAGCAGCTTACAAGATCAGCCCCAGCATTTT. The genes are TRBV5-8 and TRBJ1-5; no clear D gene. V was cut by 2 bases and J by 5 bases, with 5 bases left in between. This CDR3 has 12 residues. Germline CDR1 SGHTS, CDR2 YDEGEE.

The V and J genes are TRBV15 and TRBJ1-2; 10 positions match TRBD1. V trimming: 3 bases; J trimming: 5 bases; junction bases outside the gene matches: 6. The germline V gene encodes CDR1 LNHNV and CDR2 YYDKDF (reference sequence). This CDR3 contains 15 residues. In DNA, the CDR3 is TGTGCCACCAGCAGGGAAGGGACAGGGGTATATGGCTACACCTTC. This codes for CATSREGTGVYGYTF. The variable domain in full, with the rest retrieved from reference TRBV15 and TRBJ1-2, is DAMVIQNPRYQVTQFGKPVTLSCSQTLNHNVMYWYQQKSSQAPKLLFHYYDKDFNNEADTPDNFQSRRPNTSFCFLDIRSPGLGDTAMYLCATSREGTGVYGYTFGSGTRLTVV.

This sequence joins TRBV6-2 or TRBV6-3 and TRBJ1-2; maybe TRBD1 (6 bases). Germline CDR1 and CDR2: MNHEY and SVGEGT. V lost 6 bases to trimming and J lost 6 bases, with 17 bases between them. The CDR3 spans 14 residues. CDR3 sequence reads: CASSSNRVQNGYTF. CDR3 sequence (DNA): TGTGCCAGCAGCTCGAACAGGGTACAGAATGGCTACACCTTC.

The rearrangement uses TRBV10-1 and TRBJ2-3; D is uncertain. This CDR3 has 17 amino acids. The V and J ends lost 3 bases and 0 bases respectively, with 16 bases between them. Germline values: CDR1 WNHNN, CDR2 SYGVQD (reference sequence). The DNA of the CDR3 is TGCGCCAGCAGTGACCAAATATCCACCACTAGCACAGATACGCAGTATTTT. It codes for CASSDQISTTSTDTQYF.

The chain couples TRBV18 to TRBJ2-7; D is unclear. Per the germline V gene, CDR1 is KGHSH and CDR2 is LQKENI. V dropped 3 bases and J dropped 0 bases, with 9 bases sitting between them. The CDR3 contains 14 residues. For the CDR3, the DNA is TGTGCCAGCTCACCCGTAGCAGCCTCCTACGAGCAGTACTTC. Translation: CASSPVAASYEQYF.

The chain carries TRBV19 and TRBJ1-1; 8 bases map to TRBD1. Germline lookup yields CDR1 LNHDA and CDR2 SQIVND (reference sequence). This CDR3 is built from 15 residues. After removal of 7 bases from V and 1 base from J, the junction contained 8 bases not matched to a gene. The CDR3 DNA reads as TGTGCCAGTATCCTTAAGGGGACAGGGAACACTGAAGCTTTCTTT. It encodes CASILKGTGNTEAFF.

The chain joins TRBV5-5 to TRBJ1-2; 11 bases line up with TRBD1. This CDR3 is 14 amino acids long. Trimming cost V 0 bases and J 8 bases; bases outside gene matches: 3. Germline lookup yields CDR1 SGHKS and CDR2 YYEKEE (reference sequence). This CDR3 is CASSLDGTGGGYTF. CDR3 bases: TGTGCCAGCAGCTTGGATGGGACAGGGGGAGGCTACACCTTC.

The CDR3 protein is CASSQSHYQPQHF. The CDR3 nucleotides are TGTGCCAGCAGCCAATCACATTATCAGCCCCAGCATTTT. The chain is built from TRBV14 and TRBJ1-5; no reliable D call. Germline loops: CDR1 SGHDN, CDR2 FVKESK. The CDR3 spans 13 residues. Trimming stripped 2 bases from V and 5 bases from J, with 7 bases between.

The chain uses TRBV6-6 and TRBJ2-3; 7 bases match TRBD2. The CDR3 covers 14 residues. Germline CDR1 is MNHNY and CDR2 is SVGAGI (reference sequence). V lost 6 bases, J lost 4 bases, and 7 bases stayed unmatched. CDR3 sequence (DNA): TGTGCCAGCAGCGGGCGGGAGAGGTCAGATACGCAGTATTTT. This encodes CASSGRERSDTQYF.

V usage is TRBV7-7 and J usage is TRBJ2-3, with no clear D. V was cut by 1 base and J by 2 bases, with 7 bases left in between. The CDR3 has 14 residues. Germline values: CDR1 SSHAT, CDR2 FNYEAQ (reference sequence). CDR3 region: CASSLGGDTDTQYF. CDR3 nucleotides: TGTGCCAGCAGCTTAGGCGGAGACACAGATACGCAGTATTTT.

The chain has TRBV5-1 and TRBJ2-1; 7 bases match TRBD1. With V trimmed by 4 bases and J by 4 bases, 2 bases remained unmatched. The CDR3 consists of 13 residues. Germline V gene data show CDR1 as SGHRS and CDR2 as YFSETQ. The CDR3 sequence is CASSPGQYNEQFF. The CDR3 nucleotides are TGCGCCAGCAGCCCGGGACAGTACAATGAGCAGTTCTTC.

This clone was observed a single time. V gene TRBV20-1 combines with J gene TRBJ2-1; 12 positions agree with TRBD2. The CDR3 extends over 18 amino acids. Germline CDR1 is DFQATT and CDR2 is SNEGSKA (reference sequence). With 3 bases clipped from V and 3 bases from J, the junction kept 12 bases outside the gene matches. The CDR3: CSASGRTSGAPYYNEQFF. As DNA, the CDR3 is TGCAGTGCTAGTGGGAGGACTAGCGGGGCCCCCTACTACAATGAGCAGTTCTTC.

The V and J genes are TRBV11-1 and TRBJ2-7, with D maybe TRBD2 (5 bases). V gave up 1 base and J gave up 7 bases, with 11 bases separating them. Germline V lookup: CDR1 SGHAT, CDR2 FQDESV (reference sequence). The CDR3 is 13 residues long. Here the CDR3 reads CASSLGVGDEQYF. CDR3 sequence (DNA): TGTGCCAGCAGCTTAGGGGTCGGGGATGAGCAGTACTTC.

The J gene is TRBJ2-1, the V gene TRBV5-5, with D perhaps TRBD2 (5 bases). The germline V gene encodes CDR1 SGHKS and CDR2 YYEKEE (reference sequence). Deletions cut 0 bases from V and 10 bases from J, with 14 bases between. The length of the CDR3 is 14 residues. CDR3: CASSLEPLREEQFF. The CDR3 nucleotides read TGTGCCAGCAGCTTGGAACCCCTAAGGGAGGAGCAGTTCTTC. Full variable domain (remainder filled in from reference TRBV5-5 and TRBJ2-1): DAGVTQSPTHLIKTRGQQVTLRCSPISGHKSVSWYQQVLGQGPQFIFQYYEKEERGRGNFPDRFSARQFPNYSSELNVNALLLGDSALYLCASSLEPLREEQFFGPGTRLTVL.

This chain links TRBV27 with TRBJ2-7; 14 nucleotides line up with TRBD2. Germline CDR1 MNHEY, CDR2 SMNVEV (reference sequence). The CDR3 is made up of 15 amino acids. J gave up 1 base and V 6 bases, and 2 bases lay outside the gene matches. CDR3 nucleotides: TGTGCCAGCAGACGGACTAGCGGGGGGTCCTACGAGCAGTACTTC. Translating it yields CASRRTSGGSYEQYF.

The gene calls are TRBV4-3 and TRBJ2-2; 8 bases line up with TRBD1. The junction had 6 bases not matched to a gene; V was cut back by 4 bases and J by 2 bases. Germline loops: CDR1 LGHNA, CDR2 YSLEER. There are 16 residues in the CDR3. CDR3 sequence: CASSPRGTGNTGELFF. DNA of the CDR3: TGCGCCAGCAGCCCCCGCGGGACAGGCAACACCGGGGAGCTGTTTTTT.

V gene TRBV4-3 combines with J gene TRBJ1-2, with 8 bases that match TRBD1. Germline V lookup: CDR1 LGHNA, CDR2 YSLEER. The CDR3 has 15 residues. J was trimmed by 5 bases and V by 4 bases; bases with no gene match: 9. The CDR3 region is CASSLLSDRGYGYTF. CDR3 DNA: TGCGCCAGCAGCCTCCTTTCTGACAGGGGTTATGGCTACACCTTC.